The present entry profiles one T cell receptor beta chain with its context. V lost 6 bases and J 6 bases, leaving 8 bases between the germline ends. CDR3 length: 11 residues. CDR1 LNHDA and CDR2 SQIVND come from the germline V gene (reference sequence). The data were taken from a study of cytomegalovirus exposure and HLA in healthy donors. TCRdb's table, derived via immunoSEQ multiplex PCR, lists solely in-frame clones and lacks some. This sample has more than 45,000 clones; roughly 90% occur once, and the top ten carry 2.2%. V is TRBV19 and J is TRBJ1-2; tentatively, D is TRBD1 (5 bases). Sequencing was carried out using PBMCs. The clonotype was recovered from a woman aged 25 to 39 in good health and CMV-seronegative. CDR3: CASSGGNGYTF. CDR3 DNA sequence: TGTGCCAGTAGCGGGGGAAATGGCTACACCTTC.